This TCR beta chain was observed in a study of T cells in Graves' hyperthyroidism and ophthalmopathy (dated by TCRdb to the late 2010s). The study in broad terms: Peripheral blood was collected at initial diagnosis, before any treatment. To identify distinguishing TCR V-J signatures, a discovery cohort of around 98 patients was used, comprising 43 with Graves' ophthalmopathy and under 60 with stable Graves' hyperthyroidism. An independent validation cohort of under 20 hyperthyroidism patients and over 15 patients who later progressed to ophthalmopathy tested prospective prediction of ophthalmopathy. The roughly 100 discovery patients were randomly divided into training and test sets at a 7:3 ratio. In six Graves' hyperthyroidism patients, the study also compared T-cell repertoires from thyroid tissue with T-cell repertoires from blood. After blood sampling, hyperthyroidism patients were treated with methimazole at a starting dose of 30 mg daily, and ophthalmopathy patients were treated with high-dose intravenous methylprednisolone. TCR Vbeta CDR3 sequencing of 135 peripheral blood samples (roughly 43 ophthalmopathy, about 75 hyperthyroidism and approximately 17 progressor patients) is reported in the paper. Broader findings and caveats from the paper: Most expanded thyroid clonotypes (frequency above 0.001) were also detected in blood, a finding suggesting that blood repertoires may reflect thyroid immune responses. In validation, progression to ophthalmopathy was predicted by the model with nearly 71% sensitivity and about 72% specificity, a median of about 6 months before onset. Sample size was not statistically predetermined, and investigators were not blinded to group allocation. In cross-validation, a model built on a 13 V-J signature told ophthalmopathy apart from stable hyperthyroidism with less than 90% sensitivity and approximately 84% specificity, and in testing the same model reached 80%/75%.

This clonotype has a count of ten or more. Its target antigen remains unknown. The input lacks base qualities; no much larger clone sits a single base away. From cysteine to phenylalanine, the CDR3 is 14 amino acids long. The sequence is cut down to CDR3 DNA, 42 bases in frame from base 1. Compared with germline, V lacks 9 bases and J lacks 3 bases; bases without a gene match: 5. Stable Graves' hyperthyroidism was defined as the absence of progression to ophthalmopathy over 18 months of follow-up. Hyperthyroidism patients were aged 18 to 65 years and newly diagnosed, with disease duration of less than 2 months. The study excluded patients with uncontrolled infections, other autoimmune diseases, pregnancy or lactation. Diagnoses relied on clinical symptoms, serum thyroxine and TRAb, thyroid ultrasound and orbital computed tomography. PBMCs were separated from roughly 10 ml of fresh peripheral blood using Ficoll-Paque density gradient centrifugation. Trizol reagent was used to extract total RNA, and RNA quality was then checked on an Agilent 2100 Bioanalyzer.

TCR beta CDR3 regions were amplified from RNA transcripts. For the first round of RT-PCR on the TCR CDR3, the HTBI primer set was used together with the Qiagen OneStep RT-PCR kit. Libraries were constructed in a second round of multiplex PCR, after which size selection and purification were carried out. Paired-end sequencing of the libraries was performed with 100 bp reads on an Illumina HiSeq2000. Per the source publication's procedure: Raw data were processed with SOAPnuke, discarding reads with adapters, uncalled bases, mean Phred below 15, or no exact constant-primer or identifier match. COPE v1.2.5 was used to merge high-quality paired reads, and clonotypes were defined as unique nucleotide sequences. MiTCR v1.1 was used to align the clonotypes against IMGT TRBV, TRBD and TRBJ reference segments. Analysis was restricted to V-J combinations with a frequency above 0.0001, which covered approximately 99% of repertoires. The TCS score was defined as the ratio of F50 (clonal expansion) to E x V (chaos), calculated using BLOSUM62-based TCRdist between CDR3 peptides within each V-J. Welch's t-statistics and random forest reduced roughly 540 V-J features to around 14, which were used in a naive Bayes classifier (R e1071). TCRdb redid the processing of the public reads, applying fastp at Q25 and MiXCR, and retained in-frame beta chains. Records with the same CDR3 protein are collapsed into one entry carrying the most frequent genes and DNA. These V and J calls derive from TCRdb rather than the authors' analysis. The sample table contains 400,000 to 600,000 distinct CDR3 sequences; only one count was recorded for around 21% of them. Together, the top ten hold about 26% of the sample.

Specimen: blood. The TCR sequence derives from a man between 18 and 29 years old with Graves' hyperthyroidism. The chain uses TRBV12-3 or TRBV12-4 and TRBJ2-5; TRBD2 fits 12 bases in the junction. The sequence in DNA is TGTGCCAGTAGACTAGCGGGGGAAAAAGAGACCCAGTACTTC. Its protein product is CASRLAGEKETQYF.